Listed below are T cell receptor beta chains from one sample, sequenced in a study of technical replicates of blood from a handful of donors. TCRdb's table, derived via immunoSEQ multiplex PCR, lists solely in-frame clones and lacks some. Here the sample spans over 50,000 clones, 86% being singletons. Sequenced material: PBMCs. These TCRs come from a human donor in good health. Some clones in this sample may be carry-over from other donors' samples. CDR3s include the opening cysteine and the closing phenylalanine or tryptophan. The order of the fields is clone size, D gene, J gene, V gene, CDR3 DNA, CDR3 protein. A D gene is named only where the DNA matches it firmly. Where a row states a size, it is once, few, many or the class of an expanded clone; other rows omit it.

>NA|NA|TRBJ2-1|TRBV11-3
TGTGCCAGCAGTCTCGGGGGACCCTACAATGAGCAGTTCTTC
CASSLGGPYNEQFF
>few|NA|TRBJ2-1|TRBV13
TGTGCCAGCAGCCGTTCTAGCGGAGGGGGGAATGAGCAGTTCTTC
CASSRSSGGGNEQFF
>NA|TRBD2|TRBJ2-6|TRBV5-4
TGTGCCAGCAGCCACTCCCTAGCGGGCTCTCTGGCCAACGTCCTGACTTTC
CASSHSLAGSLANVLTF
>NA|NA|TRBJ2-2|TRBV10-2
TGCGCCAGCAGACCCGCGGAAACTAGAAACACCGGGGAGCTGTTTTTT
CASRPAETRNTGELFF
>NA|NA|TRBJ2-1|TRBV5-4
TGTGCCAGCAGCCGCTGGGAGAGCTCCTACAATGAGCAGTTCTTC
CASSRWESSYNEQFF
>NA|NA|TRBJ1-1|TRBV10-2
TGCGCCAGCAGTAGGGCGGGGGAGGGCACTGAAGCTTTCTTT
CASSRAGEGTEAFF
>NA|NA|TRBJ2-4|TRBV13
TGTGCCAGCAGCTCCTCCGTAGACGCCCTAGGGGACATTCAGTACTTC
CASSSSVDALGDIQYF
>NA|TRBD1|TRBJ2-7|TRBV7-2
TGTGCCAGCAGCTTTACCGGGACAGGGGACCGGGAGCAGTACTTC
CASSFTGTGDREQYF
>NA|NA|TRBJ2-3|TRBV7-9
TGTGCCAGCAGCTTCGACTCCGGGAGAACAGATACGCAGTATTTT
CASSFDSGRTDTQYF
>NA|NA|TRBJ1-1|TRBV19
TGTGCCAGTAGTATTTTGGGCGAGGGCCCGCGGGCTTTCTTT
CASSILGEGPRAFF
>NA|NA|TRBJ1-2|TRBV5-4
TGTGCCAGCAGGGTGGGCCCCGGCAGCGGGCCTCGCTACACCTTC
CASRVGPGSGPRYTF
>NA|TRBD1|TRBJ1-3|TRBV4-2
TGTGCCAGCAGCCAAGAGGACAGGAGCTCTGGAAACACCATATATTTT
CASSQEDRSSGNTIYF
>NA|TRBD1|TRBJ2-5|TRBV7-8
TGTGCCAGCAGTCCCGGGACAGGGGATTTGGAGACCCAGTACTTC
CASSPGTGDLETQYF
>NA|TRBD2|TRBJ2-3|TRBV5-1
TGCGCCAGCAGCCCCCTAGCGGGGGACCGCACAGATACGCAGTATTTT
CASSPLAGDRTDTQYF
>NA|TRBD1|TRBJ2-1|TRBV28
TGTGCCAGCAGGGGCCGGACAGGGCGAAATGAGCAGTTCTTC
CASRGRTGRNEQFF
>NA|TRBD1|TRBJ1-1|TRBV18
TGTGCCAGCTCACCCATGACAGGGGGGCCAACTGAAGCTTTCTTT
CASSPMTGGPTEAFF
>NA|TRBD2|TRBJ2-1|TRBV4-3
TGCGCCAGCAGCCAAGTTGGGACTAGCGTTGAGCAGTTCTTC
CASSQVGTSVEQFF